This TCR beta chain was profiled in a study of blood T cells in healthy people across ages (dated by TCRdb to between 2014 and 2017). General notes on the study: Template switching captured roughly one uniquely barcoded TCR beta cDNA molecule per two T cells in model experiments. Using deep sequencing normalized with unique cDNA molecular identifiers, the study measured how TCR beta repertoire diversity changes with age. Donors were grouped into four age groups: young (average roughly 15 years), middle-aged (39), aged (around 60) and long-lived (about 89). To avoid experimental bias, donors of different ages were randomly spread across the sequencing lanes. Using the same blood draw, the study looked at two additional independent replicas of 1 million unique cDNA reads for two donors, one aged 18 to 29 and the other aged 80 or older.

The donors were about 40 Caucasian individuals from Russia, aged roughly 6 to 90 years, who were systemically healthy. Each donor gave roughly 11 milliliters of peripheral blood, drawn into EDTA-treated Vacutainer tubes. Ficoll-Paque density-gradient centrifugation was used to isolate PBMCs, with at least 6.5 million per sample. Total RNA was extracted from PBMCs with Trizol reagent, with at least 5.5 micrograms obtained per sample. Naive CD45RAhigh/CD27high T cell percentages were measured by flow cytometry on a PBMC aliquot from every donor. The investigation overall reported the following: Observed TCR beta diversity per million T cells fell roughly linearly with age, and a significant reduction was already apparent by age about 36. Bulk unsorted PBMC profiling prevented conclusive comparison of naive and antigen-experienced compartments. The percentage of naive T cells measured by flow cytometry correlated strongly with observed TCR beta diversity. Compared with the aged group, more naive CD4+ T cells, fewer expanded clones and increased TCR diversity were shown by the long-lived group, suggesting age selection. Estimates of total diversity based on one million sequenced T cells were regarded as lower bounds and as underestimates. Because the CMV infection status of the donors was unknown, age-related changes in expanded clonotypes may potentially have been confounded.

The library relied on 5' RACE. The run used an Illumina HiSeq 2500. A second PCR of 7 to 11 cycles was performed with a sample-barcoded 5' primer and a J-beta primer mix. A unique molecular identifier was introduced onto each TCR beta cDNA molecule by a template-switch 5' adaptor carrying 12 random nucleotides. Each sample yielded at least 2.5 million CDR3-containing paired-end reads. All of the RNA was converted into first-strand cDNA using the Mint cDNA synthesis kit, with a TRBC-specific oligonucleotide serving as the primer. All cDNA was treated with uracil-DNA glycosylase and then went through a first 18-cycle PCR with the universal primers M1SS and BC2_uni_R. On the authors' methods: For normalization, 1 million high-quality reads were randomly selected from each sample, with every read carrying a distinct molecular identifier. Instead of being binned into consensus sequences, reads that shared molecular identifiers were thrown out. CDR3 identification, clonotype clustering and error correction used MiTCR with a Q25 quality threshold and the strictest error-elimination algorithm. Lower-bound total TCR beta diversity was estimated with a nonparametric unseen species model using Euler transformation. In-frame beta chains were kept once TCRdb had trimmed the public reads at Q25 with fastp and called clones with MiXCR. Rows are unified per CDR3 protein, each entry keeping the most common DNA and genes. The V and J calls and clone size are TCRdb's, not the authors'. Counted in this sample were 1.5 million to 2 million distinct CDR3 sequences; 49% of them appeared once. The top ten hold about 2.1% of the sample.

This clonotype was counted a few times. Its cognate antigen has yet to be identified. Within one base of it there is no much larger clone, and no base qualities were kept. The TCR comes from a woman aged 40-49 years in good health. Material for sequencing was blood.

CDR3 protein: CASSLGATELYF. The bases are TGTGCCAGCAGCTTAGGGGCCACCGAATTGTACTTC. Here the chain combines TRBV7-6 and TRBJ2-7, with the identity of the D gene unclear. The CDR3, from cysteine to phenylalanine, totals 12 residues. Only the CDR3 part of the read is kept: 36 bases, read in frame from the first base. Taken from the germline V gene, the CDR1 and CDR2 loops are SGHVS and FNYEAQ. V and J lose 1 base and 12 bases, and a span of 13 bases separates them.